This T cell receptor (beta chain) was obtained from a study of T cell repertoires in cytomegalovirus infection. Study at large: Recently identified HLA-C-restricted CMV epitopes and well-studied HLA-B-restricted CMV epitopes were used by the study.

MiXCR, applied by TCRdb to the reads, yields one record per CDR3 protein. The table has roughly 730,000 distinct CDR3 sequences, around 31% seen once. As to this clonotype: As yet, its antigen is unknown.

General study results and limits: CMV carriers having the relevant HLA were flagged by cumulative public TCR beta family frequency. Ex vivo responses were dominated by HLA-C-restricted CMV-specific TCR beta clonotypes.

Looked up from germline, CDR1 is MNHEY and CDR2 is SVGEGT. This CDR3 has 13 amino acids. V lost 0 bases to trimming and J lost 7 bases, with 10 bases between them. The genes are TRBV6-2 or TRBV6-3 and TRBJ2-7; tentatively, D is TRBD1 (5 bases). The receptor was isolated from a human donor in good health (CMV status not recorded). Some clones in this sample may be carry-over from other donors' samples. This specimen was cultured PBMCs, taken from culture after CMV antigen stimulation. The CDR3 coding sequence is TGTGCCAGCAGTTACTCCCGGCCAGGGGAGCAGTACTTC. As protein: CASSYSRPGEQYF.